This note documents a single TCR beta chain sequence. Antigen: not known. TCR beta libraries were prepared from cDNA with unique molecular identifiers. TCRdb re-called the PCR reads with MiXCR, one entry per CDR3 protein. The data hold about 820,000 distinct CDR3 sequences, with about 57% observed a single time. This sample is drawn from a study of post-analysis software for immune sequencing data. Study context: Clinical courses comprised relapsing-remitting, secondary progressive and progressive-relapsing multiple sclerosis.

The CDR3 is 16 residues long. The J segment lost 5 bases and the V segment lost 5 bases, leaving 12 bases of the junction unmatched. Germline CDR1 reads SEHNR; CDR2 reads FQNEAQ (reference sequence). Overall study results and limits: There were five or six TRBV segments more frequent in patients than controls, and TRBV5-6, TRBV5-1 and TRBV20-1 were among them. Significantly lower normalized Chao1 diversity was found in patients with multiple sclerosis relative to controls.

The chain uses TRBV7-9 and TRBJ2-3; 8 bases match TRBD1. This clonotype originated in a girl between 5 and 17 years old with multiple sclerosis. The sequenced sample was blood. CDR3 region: CASSLFRGRVIDTQYF. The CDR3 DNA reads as TGTGCCAGCAGCCTATTCAGGGGGCGCGTGATAGATACGCAGTATTTT.